Following are 8 T cell receptor beta chains from one sample sequenced in a study of T cell responses to AZD1222 COVID-19 vaccine. Profiling relied on immunoSEQ multiplex PCR, and the TCRdb table lists in-frame clones only, not all of them. The sample records about 180,000 clones, roughly nine tenths being singletons. The sample consisted of peripheral blood, taken on day 0 of AZD1222 vaccination. These TCRs come from an adult in good health.

The CDR3 DNA reads as TGTGCCAGCAGCTTCGGACCGGTGGATGGTGAGCAGTTCTTC. Its translation is CASSFGPVDGEQFF. This rearrangement joins TRBV11-3 to TRBJ2-1; D uncertain. Germline-derived CDR1 and CDR2 are SGHNT and YENEEA. There are 14 residues in the CDR3. V shed 3 bases and J shed 9 bases, with 15 bases lying between them. The full variable domain, rest sourced from reference TRBV11-3 and TRBJ2-1, is EAGVVQSPRYKIIEKKQPVAFWCNPISGHNTLYWYLQNLGQGPELLIRYENEEAVDDSQLPKDRFSAERLKGVDSTLKIQPAELGDSAVYLCASSFGPVDGEQFFGPGTRLTVL.

The chain joins TRBV14 to TRBJ1-2; possibly TRBD1 for D (5 bases). Looked up from germline, CDR1 is SGHDN and CDR2 is FVKESK. V was trimmed by 1 base and J by 1 base, leaving 10 bases between them. The CDR3 runs to 15 residues. The CDR3 loop reads CASSQVEGINYGYTF. In DNA form, the CDR3 reads TGTGCCAGCAGCCAAGTGGAGGGGATTAACTATGGCTACACCTTC.

The chain has TRBV6-2 or TRBV6-3 and TRBJ1-4; 7 bases are shared with TRBD1. CDR1 and CDR2 (germline): MNHEY, SVGEGT. This CDR3 region has 16 residues. V shed 5 bases and J 0 bases; nucleotides not matched to a gene: 6. CDR3 DNA sequence: TGTGCCAGCAGTCCGCGGGACAGCCCAACTAATGAAAAACTGTTTTTT. Translated: CASSPRDSPTNEKLFF.

The genes are TRBV9 and TRBJ1-1; TRBD1 might be the D (6 bases). V lost 4 bases and J 3 bases, leaving 10 bases between the germline ends. Germline CDR1 reads SGDLS; CDR2 reads YYNGEE. There are 13 residues in the CDR3. In nucleotides, the CDR3 is TGTGCCAGCAGCCCCCGGACAGACACTGAAGCTTTCTTT. The encoded protein is CASSPRTDTEAFF.

The chain is built from TRBV6-2 or TRBV6-3 and TRBJ2-7; D may be TRBD2 (6 bases). Trimming cost V 5 bases and J 3 bases, with 14 bases left between them. Germline V CDR1 and CDR2: MNHEY, SVGEGT. This CDR3 is built from 14 residues. CDR3 in amino acids: CASSSRDSFYEQYF. The CDR3 DNA follows: TGTGCCAGCAGTAGCCGGGACTCCTTCTACGAGCAGTACTTC.

The rearrangement joins TRBV28 to TRBJ1-1; tentative D call: TRBD1 (6 bases). The germline V and J ends were trimmed by 2 bases and 7 bases, with 14 bases remaining between them. This CDR3 region has 14 residues. CDR1 is MDHEN, CDR2 SYDVKM, per germline. CDR3: CASSLRQQGREAFF. CDR3 coding DNA: TGTGCCAGCAGTTTAAGACAACAGGGACGTGAAGCTTTCTTT.

This rearrangement joins TRBV9 to TRBJ2-7; D is ambiguous. Trimming removed 4 bases at V and 1 base at J, with 3 bases between. CDR3 length: 11 residues. Germline CDR1 and CDR2: SGDLS and YYNGEE. DNA for the CDR3: TGTGCCAGCAGCTCTTCCTACGAGCAGTACTTC. It yields the protein CASSSSYEQYF.

J is TRBJ1-1 and V is TRBV19, with D unclear. V was clipped by 5 bases and J by 1 base, with 8 bases between them. The CDR3 consists of 13 residues. Germline CDR1 reads LNHDA; CDR2 reads SQIVND (reference sequence). The CDR3 bases are TGTGCCAGTAGTTTCACAACGAACACTGAAGCTTTCTTT. As protein: CASSFTTNTEAFF.